One sample yielded the 24 T cell receptor beta chains listed below, sequenced in a study of beta chain features in type 1 diabetes. Findings of the study overall: Type 1 diabetes patients showed a moderate but significant shortening of TCRB CDR3s in all four CD4+ subsets.

Reverse transcription of all isolated RNA meant that expressed TCRB transcripts were sequenced. Clones were sequenced by immunoSEQ multiplex PCR, and TCRdb holds only the in-frame ones, with some missing. The repertoire holds approximately 240,000 clones, with around 16% as singletons. Their specific antigens are unknown. Sequencing was carried out using naive CD4+ T cells from blood. Receptors were obtained from a man between 25 and 39 years old with type 1 diabetes.

V and J are TRBV6-5 and TRBJ2-5; D possibly corresponds to TRBD2 (5 bases). From germline, CDR1 is MNHEY and CDR2 SVGAGI. This CDR3 spans 14 amino acids. Trimming took 5 bases from V and 3 from J, leaving 13 bases between them. CDR3 region: CASSRGRLKETQYF. CDR3 DNA sequence: TGTGCCAGCAGTCGTGGGCGACTAAAAGAGACCCAGTACTTC.

This chain connects TRBV18 to TRBJ2-2, with D unresolved. Trimming stripped 2 bases from V and 6 bases from J, with 7 bases between. The germline gives CDR1 KGHSH, CDR2 LQKENI. This CDR3 has 13 amino acids. In DNA, the CDR3 is TGTGCCAGCTCACCAATTATGGCCGGGGAGCTGTTTTTT. It translates to CASSPIMAGELFF.

The chain couples TRBV5-1 to TRBJ1-3; no clear D. CDR1 SGHRS and CDR2 YFSETQ come from the germline V gene. Trimming took off 5 bases at V and 0 bases at J, with 6 bases between the two ends. The CDR3 is 13 residues long. This CDR3 reads CASRMNSGNTIYF. In nucleotides, the CDR3 is TGCGCCAGCAGGATGAACTCTGGAAACACCATATATTTT.

The chain has TRBV30 and TRBJ1-5; D call uncertain. The ends were cut back, 2 bases at V and 2 bases at J, with 10 bases in the middle. This CDR3 is 14 amino acids long. CDR1 GTSNPN and CDR2 SVGIG come from the germline V gene (reference sequence). Here the CDR3 DNA reads TGTGCCTGGAGTCGCTCAAGCGGCAATCAGCCCCAGCATTTT. It codes for CAWSRSSGNQPQHF.

This clone was counted between two and nine times. The rearrangement joins TRBV25-1 to TRBJ2-1; D remains ambiguous. The CDR3 covers 12 residues. The germline V gene encodes CDR1 MGHDK and CDR2 SYGVNS. V dropped 1 base and J dropped 10 bases, with 8 bases sitting between them. The CDR3 sequence is CASSESVREQFF. The CDR3, as DNA: TGTGCCAGCAGTGAATCGGTGCGCGAGCAGTTCTTC.

This clone was recorded a few times. The gene calls are TRBV29-1 and TRBJ2-5; 9 bases are a match to TRBD2. Germline CDR1 is SQVTM and CDR2 is ANQGSEA. The CDR3 has 12 amino acids. With V trimmed by 6 bases and J by 4 bases, 3 bases remained unmatched. CDR3 protein: CSVNSGRETQYF. CDR3 coding DNA: TGCAGCGTAAATAGCGGGAGAGAGACCCAGTACTTC.

J is TRBJ2-1 and V is TRBV6-1; 8 nucleotides agree with TRBD2. The CDR3 contains 11 residues. Germline values: CDR1 MNHNS, CDR2 SASEGT. Unmatched junction bases numbered 2, after V lost 5 bases and J lost 11 bases. The chain's CDR3 is CASSQREKQFF. The CDR3 coding sequence is TGTGCCAGCAGTCAGCGGGAGAAGCAGTTCTTC.

The chain is built from TRBV25-1 and TRBJ2-7; D not resolved. The CDR3 totals 15 residues. V lost 2 bases, J lost 0 bases, and 11 bases lay in between. Germline-derived CDR1 and CDR2 are MGHDK and SYGVNS. CDR3 protein: CASSEDRVFSYEQYF. The DNA for the CDR3 is TGTGCCAGCAGTGAAGATCGGGTATTCTCCTACGAGCAGTACTTC.

V is TRBV30 and J is TRBJ2-5, with 11 nucleotides matching TRBD2. Trimming took 0 bases from V and 7 from J; bases not matched to a gene: 4. Per the germline V gene, CDR1 is GTSNPN and CDR2 is SVGIG (reference sequence). The CDR3 has 14 residues. CDR3 loop: CAWSVLAGAGTQYF. CDR3 DNA sequence: TGTGCCTGGAGTGTACTAGCGGGAGCCGGGACCCAGTACTTC. The full variable domain, with the rest looked up from reference TRBV30 and TRBJ2-5, is SQTIHQWPATLVQPVGSPLSLECTVEGTSNPNLYWYRQAAGRGLQLLFYSVGIGQISSEVPQNLSASRPQDRQFILSSKKLLLSDSGFYLCAWSVLAGAGTQYFGPGTRLLVL.

A few counts support this clone. This chain's CDR3 is CASSPTQGGLGNTIYF. In DNA form, the CDR3 reads TGTGCCAGCAGCCCAACTCAAGGGGGCCTTGGAAACACCATATATTTT. The V call is TRBV7-2, the J call TRBJ1-3, with 7 bases identical to TRBD1. Germline lookup yields CDR1 SGHTA and CDR2 FQGNSA. The CDR3 has 16 amino acids. Trimming removed 5 bases from V and 3 bases from J; junction bases left unmatched: 10.

Here the CDR3 reads CSAAGEVEAFF. The CDR3 DNA follows: TGCAGTGCGGCAGGGGAGGTTGAAGCTTTCTTT. The V and J genes are TRBV20-1 and TRBJ1-1; D might be TRBD1 (6 bases). Germline lookup yields CDR1 DFQATT and CDR2 SNEGSKA (reference sequence). The V gene lost 6 bases and the J gene lost 7 bases, with 12 bases spanning the gap. The CDR3 loop spans 11 amino acids.

This clone was observed once. This chain joins TRBV29-1 and TRBJ1-5; D unclear. Germline assignment: CDR1 SQVTM and CDR2 ANQGSEA. CDR3 size: 14 residues. V lost 0 bases and J 3 bases, leaving 9 bases between the germline ends. The CDR3 DNA reads TGCAGCGTTGAAGATAATGGGTTCAATCAGCCCCAGCATTTT. Translating it yields CSVEDNGFNQPQHF.

The chain is built from TRBV27 and TRBJ2-1; no reliable D call. CDR1 is MNHEY and CDR2 is SMNVEV in the germline V gene (reference sequence). This CDR3 comprises 15 residues. V was shortened by 0 bases and J by 7 bases, with 13 bases between the two germline ends. The CDR3 sequence is CASSLSASSTNEQFF. As DNA, the CDR3 is TGTGCCAGCAGTTTATCAGCCTCGTCGACGAATGAGCAGTTCTTC.

J is TRBJ1-5 and V is TRBV30; 7 bases are a match to TRBD1. The V gene's germline CDR1 is GTSNPN and CDR2 SVGIG (reference sequence). This CDR3 has 14 amino acids. After removal of 5 bases from V and 4 bases from J, the junction contained 8 bases not matched to a gene. This chain's CDR3 is CAWGRGGQNQPQHF. The DNA for the CDR3 is TGTGCCTGGGGCAGGGGGGGACAGAATCAGCCCCAGCATTTT.

The chain employs TRBV9 and TRBJ2-1, with D perhaps TRBD2 (6 bases). Germline-derived CDR1 and CDR2 are SGDLS and YYNGEE. There are 16 residues in the CDR3. V was shortened by 5 bases and J by 0 bases, with 15 bases between the two germline ends. CDR3 sequence reads: CASRQGGAASYNEQFF. CDR3 nucleotides: TGTGCCAGCAGGCAGGGAGGAGCGGCCTCCTACAATGAGCAGTTCTTC.

This clone was seen only a few times. V gene TRBV29-1 combines with J gene TRBJ2-3; D is perhaps TRBD2 (6 bases). Germline CDR1 reads SQVTM; CDR2 reads ANQGSEA. Deletions cut 5 bases from V and 2 bases from J, with 14 bases between. The CDR3 is 14 residues long. CDR3 sequence (DNA): TGCAGCGTTAGGGACTTACCCCTCACAGATACGCAGTATTTT. Translated: CSVRDLPLTDTQYF.

The chain is built from TRBV21-1 and TRBJ2-1; the D segment call TRBD2 is taken from the table without a DNA check. TRBV21-1 has pseudogene status. CDR3 length: 16 amino acids. The CDR3 reads CASSKIRLAGNNEQFF. Written as DNA, the CDR3 is TGTGCCAGCAGCAAAATACGGCTAGCGGGAAACAATGAGCAGTTCTTC.

The chain recombines TRBV15 with TRBJ2-1; D call uncertain. V was cut by 5 bases and J by 10 bases, with 12 bases left in between. CDR1 is LNHNV, CDR2 YYDKDF, per germline (reference sequence). CDR3 length: 12 amino acids. The CDR3 DNA sequence: TGTGCCACCAGCGGGCCTGGTGGAGAGCAGTTCTTC. Its translation: CATSGPGGEQFF.

The sample holds a few counts of this clone. J is TRBJ2-7 and V is TRBV5-1; 10 bases match TRBD2. The germline V gene encodes CDR1 SGHRS and CDR2 YFSETQ. V lost 0 bases, J lost 5 bases, and 5 bases stayed unmatched. This CDR3 spans 15 amino acids. In DNA, the CDR3 is TGCGCCAGCAGCTTGGTCCGCCTAGCGGGAGACGAGCAGTACTTC. It specifies CASSLVRLAGDEQYF.

The chain combines TRBV25-1 with TRBJ2-1; possible D gene TRBD1, 6 bases. Germline CDR1 reads MGHDK; CDR2 reads SYGVNS. V lost 8 bases, J lost 4 bases, and 12 bases lay in between. The CDR3 loop spans 13 amino acids. CDR3 sequence reads: CASLSTGYNEQFF. The CDR3 nucleotides read TGTGCCAGCTTGAGTACAGGGTACAATGAGCAGTTCTTC.

V usage is TRBV9 and J usage is TRBJ1-2; no clear D. Germline V gene data show CDR1 as SGDLS and CDR2 as YYNGEE. V shed 4 bases and J shed 1 base, with 8 bases lying between them. This CDR3 contains 13 residues. CDR3 in amino acids: CASSPDVNYGYTF. For the CDR3, the DNA is TGTGCCAGCAGCCCCGACGTTAACTATGGCTACACCTTC.

The chain couples TRBV7-2 to TRBJ2-7, with 9 bases matching TRBD2. Germline CDR1 reads SGHTA; CDR2 reads FQGNSA. The CDR3 has 15 residues. V lost 5 bases and J lost 2; bases outside the gene matches: 7. CDR3 loop: CASSPWTSAAYEQYF. Here the CDR3 DNA reads TGTGCCAGCAGCCCTTGGACTAGCGCGGCCTACGAGCAGTACTTC.

The chain recombines TRBV11-3 with TRBJ2-1; no definite D call. Germline loops: CDR1 SGHNT, CDR2 YENEEA. V lost 8 bases to trimming and J lost 8 bases, with 10 bases between them. The CDR3 consists of 11 residues. In DNA, the CDR3 is TGTGCCAGCGGAGACGGCTATGAGCAGTTCTTC. It specifies CASGDGYEQFF. The full variable domain, completed using reference TRBV11-3 and TRBJ2-1, is EAGVVQSPRYKIIEKKQPVAFWCNPISGHNTLYWYLQNLGQGPELLIRYENEEAVDDSQLPKDRFSAERLKGVDSTLKIQPAELGDSAVYLCASGDGYEQFFGPGTRLTVL.

This clone was counted a few times. The gene calls are TRBV9 and TRBJ1-2; D is unclear. CDR3 length: 15 residues. V gave up 0 bases and J gave up 6 bases, with 15 bases separating them. Looked up from germline, CDR1 is SGDLS and CDR2 is YYNGEE. This CDR3 reads CASSVERVERNGYTF. The CDR3, as DNA: TGTGCCAGCAGCGTAGAGAGGGTGGAGAGGAATGGCTACACCTTC. The complete variable domain, with remaining parts taken from reference TRBV9 and TRBJ1-2, reads DSGVTQTPKHLITATGQRVTLRCSPRSGDLSVYWYQQSLDQGLQFLIQYYNGEERAKGNILERFSAQQFPDLHSELNLSSLELGDSALYFCASSVERVERNGYTFGSGTRLTVV.